Below are 23 T cell receptor beta chains sequenced from a single sample in a study of cytomegalovirus exposure and HLA in healthy donors. Use of 60 Vbeta and 13 Jbeta primers characterized the PCR. TCRdb's table, derived via immunoSEQ multiplex PCR, lists solely in-frame clones and lacks some. The table gives 100,000 to 150,000 clones; the top ten clones make up over 0.8% of it. Sequenced material: PBMCs. The receptor set was obtained from a man younger than 35 in good health and CMV-seronegative.

V gene TRBV5-1 combines with J gene TRBJ1-1; 10 nucleotides align to TRBD1. The CDR3 totals 14 residues. Germline-derived CDR1 and CDR2 are SGHRS and YFSETQ. V shed 3 bases, J shed 2 bases, and the junction held 1 base outside the gene matches. The CDR3 sequence: CASSWDRGNTEAFF. DNA of the CDR3: TGCGCCAGCAGCTGGGACAGGGGTAACACTGAAGCTTTCTTT.

The DNA of the CDR3 is TGTGCCAGTAGTATCCGGACAGGGGGAGACTATGGCTACACCTTC. This translates into CASSIRTGGDYGYTF. The rearrangement uses TRBV19 and TRBJ1-2, with 10 bases aligning to TRBD1. This CDR3 is built from 15 residues. Per the germline V gene, CDR1 is LNHDA and CDR2 is SQIVND (reference sequence). Trimming at V came to 3 bases and at J to 3 bases, leaving 4 bases not matched to a gene.

This chain links TRBV30 with TRBJ1-6, with TRBD1 matching 11 bases. The CDR3 runs to 13 residues. CDR1 and CDR2 (germline): GTSNPN, SVGIG (reference sequence). V shed 5 bases and J 7 bases; nucleotides not matched to a gene: 1. CDR3 nucleotides: TGTGCCTGGGGACAGGGGGCAAATTCACCCCTCCACTTT. Its translation: CAWGQGANSPLHF.

CDR3 DNA sequence: TGTGCCAGCAGCTTAGCAGCCCAAGAGCAGTACTTC. This encodes CASSLAAQEQYF. The chain carries TRBV7-9 and TRBJ2-7, with D hard to call. Germline CDR1 is SEHNR and CDR2 is FQNEAQ (reference sequence). The germline V and J ends were trimmed by 0 bases and 7 bases, with 7 bases remaining between them. The CDR3 totals 12 residues.

The chain recombines TRBV18 with TRBJ2-1; D is uncertain. This CDR3 has 16 residues. V was trimmed by 5 bases and J by 1 base, leaving 15 bases between them. Germline CDR1 and CDR2: KGHSH and LQKENI. The CDR3 here is CASSSSPSGSYNEQFF. In DNA form, the CDR3 reads TGTGCCAGCTCAAGTAGCCCATCCGGGTCCTACAATGAGCAGTTCTTC.

The gene calls are TRBV10-3 and TRBJ2-4, with 8 nucleotides matching TRBD1. CDR1 and CDR2 from the germline V gene are ENHRY and SYGVKD. V gave up 5 bases and J gave up 7 bases; unmatched junction bases: 4. The CDR3 totals 13 residues. The CDR3 sequence: CAISSDRDNIQYF. Written as DNA, the CDR3 is TGTGCCATCAGTTCGGACAGGGATAACATTCAGTACTTC.

This chain uses TRBV11-2 with TRBJ1-3; tentative D call: TRBD1 (5 bases). The CDR3 spans 15 residues. Germline-derived CDR1 and CDR2 are SGHAT and FQNNGV. V was clipped by 9 bases and J by 0 bases, with 15 bases between them. CDR3 bases: TGTGCCAGTAGGGGCCCCACGGTCTCTGGAAACACCATATATTTT. The encoded protein is CASRGPTVSGNTIYF.

The chain carries TRBV19 and TRBJ2-3, with D tentatively TRBD1 (6 bases). CDR1 LNHDA and CDR2 SQIVND come from the germline V gene (reference sequence). CDR3 length: 15 amino acids. Trimming shortened V by 5 bases and J by 4 bases, and 16 bases separated the two germline ends. The CDR3 DNA reads as TGTGCCAGTAGTGGCCCCCAAGGGGGAGCAGATACGCAGTATTTT. It specifies CASSGPQGGADTQYF.

The chain recombines TRBV7-9 with TRBJ2-5; 11 bases map to TRBD2. The CDR3 contains 17 residues. Trimming cost V 3 bases and J 5 bases; bases outside gene matches: 11. CDR1 is SEHNR, CDR2 FQNEAQ, per germline (reference sequence). The CDR3 DNA sequence: TGTGCCAGCAGCTTGGGAGTAGCGGGGGGGCCAGGGGAGACCCAGTACTTC. Its translation is CASSLGVAGGPGETQYF. The full variable domain, completed using reference TRBV7-9 and TRBJ2-5, is DTGVSQNPRHKITKRGQNVTFRCDPISEHNRLYWYRQTLGQGPEFLTYFQNEAQLEKSRLLSDRFSAERPKGSFSTLEIQRTEQGDSAMYLCASSLGVAGGPGETQYFGPGTRLLVL.

The V call is TRBV6-5, the J call TRBJ1-5, with D tentatively TRBD1 (5 bases). CDR3 length equals 15 residues. Germline CDR1 and CDR2: MNHEY and SVGAGI. Trimming removed 5 bases from V and 0 bases from J, with 11 bases in between. The CDR3 DNA sequence: TGTGCCAGCAGTAGAACGGGGGATAGCAATCAGCCCCAGCATTTT. Residues: CASSRTGDSNQPQHF.

CDR3 bases: TGTGCCAGTCATGACAGGGGCCTGACAGATACGCAGTATTTT. Translation gives CASHDRGLTDTQYF. The chain links TRBV6-1 to TRBJ2-3; TRBD1 aligns across 8 bases. The CDR3 extends over 14 amino acids. V was pared by 9 bases and J by 3 bases, with 8 bases of the junction left unmatched. From germline, CDR1 is MNHNS and CDR2 SASEGT.

This chain links TRBV9 with TRBJ2-1; D ambiguous. Germline V gene lookup returns CDR1 SGDLS and CDR2 YYNGEE. The ends were cut back, 2 bases at V and 9 bases at J, with 15 bases in the middle. The CDR3 contains 14 residues. The CDR3 reads CASSVYKPPSEQFF. DNA for the CDR3: TGTGCCAGCAGCGTCTATAAACCCCCGAGTGAGCAGTTCTTC. Looking up the rest from reference TRBV9 and TRBJ2-1 gives the full variable domain: DSGVTQTPKHLITATGQRVTLRCSPRSGDLSVYWYQQSLDQGLQFLIQYYNGEERAKGNILERFSAQQFPDLHSELNLSSLELGDSALYFCASSVYKPPSEQFFGPGTRLTVL.

The chain combines TRBV29-1 with TRBJ2-1; 11 positions match TRBD2. The CDR3 covers 16 residues. Germline V gene lookup returns CDR1 SQVTM and CDR2 ANQGSEA. With 5 bases clipped from V and 7 bases from J, the junction kept 13 bases outside the gene matches. DNA of the CDR3: TGCAGCGTTAGGATGGGTAGCGGGGGGGCCGCGAATGAGCAGTTCTTC. This gives the protein CSVRMGSGGAANEQFF.

The chain uses TRBV10-3 and TRBJ1-1; weak D call: TRBD1 (5 bases). The V gene lost 0 bases and the J gene lost 6 bases, with 11 bases spanning the gap. Germline lookup yields CDR1 ENHRY and CDR2 SYGVKD. This CDR3 contains 14 residues. CDR3 in DNA: TGTGCCATCAGTGAGTCGTCAGGGCCCGCTGAAGCTTTCTTT. Protein: CAISESSGPAEAFF.

On this clone: Because the CDR3's place on the DNA is in doubt, the DNA is left out and the CDR3 is given as listed by TCRdb. V usage is TRBV30 and J usage is TRBJ1-2; the D segment call TRBD1 is taken from the table without a DNA check. Germline V gene lookup returns CDR1 GTSNPN and CDR2 SVGIG (reference sequence). The CDR3 has 16 amino acids, counting both end residues. The CDR3 region is CAWSVFLQGFNYGYTF.

The chain uses TRBV10-2 and TRBJ2-3; D perhaps matches TRBD1 (7 bases). CDR3 size: 14 residues. Between the trimmed V and J ends, which lost 9 bases and 4 bases, there was a span of 17 bases. Germline values: CDR1 WSHSY, CDR2 SAAADI. CDR3 sequence (DNA): TGCGCCAGTTACGGGGGACAGCTCTCAGATACGCAGTATTTT. It yields the protein CASYGGQLSDTQYF.

The chain carries TRBV19 and TRBJ1-2; 11 bases match TRBD1. The ends lost 5 bases at V and 2 bases at J; junction bases unmatched: 4. The CDR3 spans 15 residues. Germline values: CDR1 LNHDA, CDR2 SQIVND (reference sequence). The CDR3 here is CASSSGQGANYGYTF. The CDR3 region has the DNA TGTGCCAGTAGTTCAGGACAGGGGGCGAACTATGGCTACACCTTC.

The chain couples TRBV11-2 to TRBJ2-7, with TRBD2 matching over 11 bases. Trimming removed 5 bases from V and 2 bases from J; junction bases left unmatched: 17. CDR3 length: 19 amino acids. Germline CDR1 and CDR2: SGHAT and FQNNGV. CDR3 sequence: CASSTIRALAGGPTYEQYF. Here the CDR3 DNA reads TGTGCCAGCAGCACCATTAGGGCCCTAGCGGGGGGCCCAACCTACGAGCAGTACTTC.

The J gene is TRBJ1-1, the V gene TRBV5-5; D uncertain. This CDR3 comprises 14 residues. The ends were cut back, 1 base at V and 2 bases at J, with 9 bases in the middle. Germline V gene data show CDR1 as SGHKS and CDR2 as YYEKEE (reference sequence). The CDR3 protein is CASSLSSRNTEAFF. In DNA form, the CDR3 reads TGTGCCAGCAGCTTGTCCAGTCGCAACACTGAAGCTTTCTTT.

V usage is TRBV5-5 and J usage is TRBJ2-7; no definite D call. This CDR3 region has 13 residues. V was shortened by 4 bases and J by 3 bases, with 11 bases between the two germline ends. CDR1 and CDR2 (germline): SGHKS, YYEKEE (reference sequence). CDR3 DNA: TGTGCCAGCAGCCCGACATATTTCTACGAGCAGTACTTC. Translating it yields CASSPTYFYEQYF.

The rearrangement links TRBV18 to TRBJ1-2; D possibly corresponds to TRBD1 (6 bases). Trimming shortened V by 3 bases and J by 12 bases, and 14 bases separated the two germline ends. CDR3 length: 12 residues. In germline, CDR1 is KGHSH, CDR2 LQKENI. CDR3 in amino acids: CASSPAQGSNTF. The DNA of the CDR3 is TGTGCCAGCTCACCCGCACAGGGTTCCAACACCTTC.

V gene TRBV28 combines with J gene TRBJ2-2; D gene uncertain. Germline V gives CDR1 MDHEN, CDR2 SYDVKM. V was pared by 1 base and J by 8 bases, with 8 bases between. The CDR3 is 13 residues long. CDR3 protein: CASSLFVPGELFF. Here the CDR3 DNA reads TGTGCCAGCAGTTTATTTGTCCCTGGGGAGCTGTTTTTT.

This chain uses TRBV6-1 with TRBJ1-1; TRBD1 aligns across 9 bases. V was clipped by 8 bases and J by 10 bases; unmatched bases: 8. Germline lookup yields CDR1 MNHNS and CDR2 SASEGT. The CDR3 spans 12 residues. The DNA for the CDR3 is TGTGCCAGCCCTGACAGGGGGATGAGAGCTTTCTTT. This gives the protein CASPDRGMRAFF.